Listed below are T cell receptor beta chains from one sample, sequenced in a study of T cell changes during pregnancy in multiple sclerosis. Sequenced by immunoSEQ multiplex PCR; TCRdb stores in-frame clones only, minus some. Of about 46,000 clones detected, roughly 92% appear once; the ten largest clones hold 0.37%. Material: CD4+ T cells from peripheral blood mononuclear cells, obtained in the second trimester of pregnancy. The receptor set was obtained from a female donor in good health, enrolled as a control in a pregnancy study. Both conserved end residues are part of each CDR3. Fields, in order: V gene, D gene, clone size, J gene, CDR3 DNA, CDR3 protein. A D gene is named only where the DNA matches it firmly. Some rows have no size entry. The others give once, few or many, or a class for an expanded clone.

>TRBV30|NA|NA|TRBJ1-4
TGTGCCTGGAGTGTGCGGTACGATGAAAAACTGTTTTTT
CAWSVRYDEKLFF
>TRBV6-5|NA|NA|TRBJ1-6
TGTGCCAGCAGCCGATTGCCCCGGGGGAATTCACCCCTCCACTTT
CASSRLPRGNSPLHF
>TRBV12-5|TRBD2|NA|TRBJ2-3
TGTGCTAGTGGTTTGGTGGACAGACTTAGACTAGCGGGCCTCTCGGGGGCAGATACGCAGTATTTT
CASGLVDRLRLAGLSGADTQYF
>TRBV7-2|TRBD1|NA|TRBJ1-1
TGTGCCAGCAGCTTGACAGGGACGAACACTGAAGCTTTCTTT
CASSLTGTNTEAFF
>TRBV6-1|TRBD1|NA|TRBJ2-3
TGTGCCAGCAGTGTAAGGACAGGGGAAACAGATACGCAGTATTTT
CASSVRTGETDTQYF
>TRBV4-3|TRBD2|few|TRBJ2-3
TGCGCCAGCAGCCTCTCGCCCCCGGCGGGGGGCCCCACAGATACGCAGTATTTT
CASSLSPPAGGPTDTQYF
>TRBV5-1|TRBD1|NA|TRBJ2-7
TGCGCCAGCAGCCCAGGGGGCCTCAGCTCCTACGAGCAGTACTTC
CASSPGGLSSYEQYF
>TRBV5-1|TRBD1|NA|TRBJ2-7
TGCGCCAGCAGCGAAACCGGGACAGGGCCGAACTCCTACGAGCAGTACTTC
CASSETGTGPNSYEQYF
>TRBV30|NA|once|TRBJ1-1
TGTGCCTGGGACAGACTCAACACTGAAGCTTTCTTT
CAWDRLNTEAFF
>TRBV19|NA|NA|TRBJ1-3
TGTGCCAGTAGTATATCCGGGGTCGAGGGAAACACCATATATTTT
CASSISGVEGNTIYF
>TRBV19|NA|once|TRBJ1-2
TGTGCCAGTAGTATACCCGGGGGGTTCGGTGGCTACACCTTC
CASSIPGGFGGYTF
>TRBV11-2|NA|NA|TRBJ2-7
TGTGCCAGCAGCCCCCGACGGAGATACGAGCAGTACTTC
CASSPRRRYEQYF
>TRBV4-2|NA|NA|TRBJ1-5
TGTGCCAGCAGCCAAGAGGCCACAAATCAGCCCCAGCATTTT
CASSQEATNQPQHF
>TRBV6-5|TRBD1|NA|TRBJ1-1
TGTGCCAGCAGTTCCAACAGGGGGCGGAACACTGAAGCTTTCTTT
CASSSNRGRNTEAFF
>TRBV30|NA|NA|TRBJ1-4
TGTGCCTGGAGAGGTGGGCCTAATGAAAAACTGTTTTTT
CAWRGGPNEKLFF
>TRBV4-2|TRBD1|NA|TRBJ1-2
TGTGCCAGCAGCCAAGATCGGGGGACAGGGGACTATGGCTACACCTTC
CASSQDRGTGDYGYTF
>TRBV4-3|NA|NA|TRBJ2-4
TGCGCCAGCAGCCAAGGAGGTGGTAGCCTGAACATTCAGTACTTC
CASSQGGGSLNIQYF
>TRBV19|TRBD1|NA|TRBJ1-6
TGTGCCAGTAGCCCCGGGACAGGGCGTAATTCACCCCTCCACTTT
CASSPGTGRNSPLHF
>TRBV5-1|TRBD1|NA|TRBJ2-5
TGCGCCAGCAGCTTAGGGGACAGGGGTTTCCAAGAGACCCAGTACTTC
CASSLGDRGFQETQYF
>TRBV18|NA|NA|TRBJ1-1
TGTGCCAGCTCACCACAATTACTAGTGGGGAACACTGAAGCTTTCTTT
CASSPQLLVGNTEAFF
>TRBV7-2|NA|NA|TRBJ2-7
TGTGCCACTTATCGGGGGGCCGGCTACGAGCAGTACTTC
CATYRGAGYEQYF
>TRBV4-1|TRBD1|NA|TRBJ1-5
TGCGCCAGCAGCCACGCAATTCTTGACAGGGGTATAAGCAATCAGCCCCAGCATTTT
CASSHAILDRGISNQPQHF
>TRBV30|NA|NA|TRBJ1-2
TGTGCCTGGAGTGCCCACAGGGATAAAGGCTACACCTTC
CAWSAHRDKGYTF
>TRBV7-9|NA|NA|TRBJ1-3
TGTGCCAGCAGCTTAGTCCTAACGAGAGGAAACACCATATATTTT
CASSLVLTRGNTIYF
>TRBV5-1|TRBD1|NA|TRBJ2-2
TGCGCCAGCAGACAGGGGTTAAACACCGGGGAGCTGTTTTTT
CASRQGLNTGELFF
>TRBV5-1|NA|NA|TRBJ2-7
TGCGCCAGCAGCTTGGAGGACAGATCCATTAAGCAGTACTTC
CASSLEDRSIKQYF
>TRBV6-1|NA|NA|TRBJ1-3
TGTGCCAGCAGTATCCCACGGAGCTCTGGAAACACCATATATTTT
CASSIPRSSGNTIYF
>TRBV5-4|TRBD1|NA|TRBJ2-1
TGTGCCAGCAGCCGACAGGGGGCAAGTAATGAGCAGTTCTTC
CASSRQGASNEQFF
>TRBV6-5|TRBD2|NA|TRBJ2-7
TGTGCCAGCAGTCTTACTAGCGGGGGGACCTACGAGCAGTACTTC
CASSLTSGGTYEQYF
>TRBV5-4|TRBD1|NA|TRBJ1-2
TGTGCCAGCAGCTTGACAGGGGGCGATGGCTACACCTTC
CASSLTGGDGYTF
>TRBV5-1|NA|NA|TRBJ1-5
TGCGCCAGCAGCTTGGAAGGGGTGAATCAGCCCCAGCATTTT
CASSLEGVNQPQHF
>TRBV6-1|NA|NA|TRBJ2-4
TGTGCCAGCGAACAGGGGGGGGCAAAAAACATTCAGTACTTC
CASEQGGAKNIQYF
>TRBV5-4|NA|NA|TRBJ1-3
TGTGCCAGCAGCTTGTTTTCACGAGCGAGCTCTGGAAACACCATATATTTT
CASSLFSRASSGNTIYF
>TRBV27|NA|NA|TRBJ2-2
TGTGCCAGCAGTAAAGCGCGTACCAGGGATACGAACACCGGGGAGCTGTTTTTT
CASSKARTRDTNTGELFF
>TRBV5-4|TRBD1|once|TRBJ1-6
TGTGCCAGCAGCTTGGCGAGGACAGGCTCACCCCTCCACTTT
CASSLARTGSPLHF
>TRBV7-3|TRBD2|NA|TRBJ2-3
TGTGCCAGCAGCTTAAACCCGGCTAGCGGGGGTAGCACAGATACGCAGTATTTT
CASSLNPASGGSTDTQYF
>TRBV6-4|NA|NA|TRBJ1-3
TGTGCCAGGTCCCGGGACAAGGTTTTCTCTGGAAACACCATATATTTT
CARSRDKVFSGNTIYF
>TRBV7-3|TRBD2|NA|TRBJ2-5
TGTGCCAGCAGCTTATTTGGACTAGCGGGAACGAATGGGGAGACCCAGTACTTC
CASSLFGLAGTNGETQYF
>TRBV18|NA|once|TRBJ2-1
TGTGCCAGCTCACGGGCTAGCGAGGGGGCAGGTGAGCAGTTCTTC
CASSRASEGAGEQFF
>TRBV7-2|NA|NA|TRBJ2-7
TGTGCCAGCAGCTTGAGCCCTCAGGGCCGGGTCTACGAGCAGTACTTC
CASSLSPQGRVYEQYF
>TRBV27|TRBD1|once|TRBJ2-7
TGTGCCAGCAGTACATACAGGGGGAAAGCCCCTGGCGAGCAGTACTTC
CASSTYRGKAPGEQYF
>TRBV30|NA|NA|TRBJ1-6
TGTGCCCTCGGGAGGTCCCGACATGAGAGCTCCTATAATTCACCCCTCCACTTT
CALGRSRHESSYNSPLHF
>TRBV4-3|NA|few|TRBJ1-5
TGCGCCAGCAGCCAATCATGGGGCAGCAATCAGCCCCAGCATTTT
CASSQSWGSNQPQHF
>TRBV19|TRBD1|NA|TRBJ1-4
TGTGCCAGTAGTACGATTCCGGGACAGGGGGAGGAAAAACTGTTTTTT
CASSTIPGQGEEKLFF
>TRBV7-2|NA|NA|TRBJ2-7
TGTGCCAGCAGCTTAGCAGCTGATTCTAGGTACGAGCAGTACTTC
CASSLAADSRYEQYF
>TRBV19|TRBD1|NA|TRBJ1-1
TGTGCCAGTAGTAACCGACAGGGGCCGGGGGCTGAAGCTTTCTTT
CASSNRQGPGAEAFF
>TRBV5-6|TRBD1|NA|TRBJ2-1
TGTGCCAGCAGATTTGTTATTGGGACAGGGGGAAATGAGCAGTTCTTC
CASRFVIGTGGNEQFF
>TRBV6-1|TRBD1|NA|TRBJ1-5
TGTGCCACCAGACAAGGACAGGGGCTGAATCAGCCCCAGCATTTT
CATRQGQGLNQPQHF